The subject of this entry is one T cell receptor beta chain. What it recognizes is unknown. The CDR3 has 15 amino acids. CDR1 is SGHTA, CDR2 FQGTGA, per germline. The data were taken from a study of monozygotic twins with inflammatory bowel disease. Notes on the study in general: Lower TCRbeta diversity (inverse Simpson) was seen in IBD patients than in healthy co-twins.

From roughly 4,000 ng of total RNA, each TCR library was prepared. Added by template switching were UMIs that each held a 6-nucleotide sample barcode. Both the TCRalpha cDNA and the TCRbeta cDNA were taken through two nested PCRs, lasting approximately 16 and 10 cycles. TCRdb reprocessed the 5' RACE reads and stores each CDR3 protein as one record, lacking DNA. This listing includes some 400,000 distinct CDR3 sequences. The source material was blood. The TCR originated in a human donor with ulcerative colitis or Crohn's disease, or a healthy co-twin of an affected twin (not recorded which). The chain is built from TRBV7-3 and TRBJ1-1. CDR3 sequence: CASSLDGDMNTEAFF.